The 12 T cell receptor beta chains in this list originate from one sample, sequenced in a study of identical twins. One entry per CDR3 protein results from TCRdb running MiXCR on the 5' RACE reads. Of some 1,700,000 distinct CDR3 sequences listed, about 30% are singletons. The material sequenced was cord blood. The receptors derive from a newborn girl in good health.

The chain recombines TRBV5-1 with TRBJ2-1; D is unresolved. The CDR3 is 13 residues long. The ends were cut back, 1 base at V and 8 bases at J, with 10 bases in the middle. Germline values: CDR1 SGHRS, CDR2 YFSETQ. CDR3 region: CASSLRIRDEQFF. The CDR3, as DNA: TGCGCCAGCAGCTTGAGGATTAGAGATGAGCAGTTCTTC.

The gene calls are TRBV24-1 and TRBJ2-3; 10 bases fit TRBD1. This CDR3 contains 15 residues. Germline V gene lookup returns CDR1 KGHDR and CDR2 SFDVKD. J lost 2 bases, V lost 4 bases, and 2 bases had no gene match. CDR3 nucleotide sequence: TGTGCCACCAGTGACGGGACAGGGGCCACAGATACGCAGTATTTT. Amino acid sequence: CATSDGTGATDTQYF.

The chain employs TRBV20-1 and TRBJ2-1; D is ambiguous. The DNA end is more similar to TRBJ2-7, so the J call may be wrong. CDR1 and CDR2 from the germline V gene are DFQATT and SNEGSKA (reference sequence). CDR3 size: 12 residues. CDR3 residues: CSASPFYNEQYF. CDR3 bases: TGCAGTGCTAGTCCTTTCTACAATGAGCAGTACTTC.

The chain uses TRBV27 and TRBJ2-1; 14 bases fit TRBD2. Trimming took 3 bases from V and 4 from J; bases not matched to a gene: 5. Germline CDR1 is MNHEY and CDR2 is SMNVEV (reference sequence). The CDR3 totals 17 residues. CDR3 DNA sequence: TGTGCCAGCAGTTTCGCGACTAGCGGGAGGGGATACAATGAGCAGTTCTTC. This encodes CASSFATSGRGYNEQFF.

The genes are TRBV9 and TRBJ1-1; 8 bases are shared with TRBD1. The CDR3 contains 16 residues. Per germline, CDR1 SGDLS and CDR2 YYNGEE. V was clipped by 2 bases and J by 4 bases; unmatched bases: 10. The DNA of the CDR3 is TGTGCCAGCAGCGTTAACCAGGGGGCGCGGGGCACTGAAGCTTTCTTT. This translates into CASSVNQGARGTEAFF. Filled out from reference TRBV9 and TRBJ1-1, the complete variable domain reads DSGVTQTPKHLITATGQRVTLRCSPRSGDLSVYWYQQSLDQGLQFLIQYYNGEERAKGNILERFSAQQFPDLHSELNLSSLELGDSALYFCASSVNQGARGTEAFFGQGTRLTVV.

In the case of this clonotype: A single base separates this from a much larger clone, so it may be a read error. As DNA, the CDR3 is TGTGCCAGCAGACGGGGACGCTCCCACGAGCAGTACTTC. Translating it yields CASRRGRSHEQYF. V and J are TRBV28 and TRBJ2-4; TRBD1 or TRBD2 may be the D gene (5 bases each). The DNA end favors TRBJ2-7, so the J call may be wrong. Germline-derived CDR1 and CDR2 are MDHEN and SYDVKM. The CDR3 length is 13 residues.

This clonotype appeared many times. The genes are TRBV7-2 and TRBJ2-3; D perhaps matches TRBD2 (5 bases). Germline-derived CDR1 and CDR2 are SGHTA and FQGNSA. V lost 1 base and J 5 bases, leaving 16 bases between the germline ends. There are 16 residues in the CDR3. CDR3 in DNA: TGTGCCAGCAGCTTAGTAGCAACAACTAGTCGAGATACGCAGTATTTT. It codes for CASSLVATTSRDTQYF.

This chain joins TRBV20-1 and TRBJ2-1; 10 bases map to TRBD2. V shed 3 bases and J 1 base; nucleotides not matched to a gene: 15. The CDR3 length is 19 residues. The germline V gene encodes CDR1 DFQATT and CDR2 SNEGSKA (reference sequence). The CDR3 nucleotides read TGCAGTGCTAGGGGAGTTTTTAGCGGGGGGCGCCCGTCCTACAATGAGCAGTTCTTC. Its protein product is CSARGVFSGGRPSYNEQFF.

The rearrangement links TRBV12-3 or TRBV12-4 to TRBJ2-3; the D call may be TRBD1 or TRBD2 (6 bases each). Trimming left V 5 bases short and J 4 bases short, with 13 bases between. This CDR3 has 14 residues. The DNA for the CDR3 is TGTGCCAGCAGTGCCGGAGGGGGGCCAGATACGCAGTATTTT. This encodes CASSAGGGPDTQYF.

The J gene is TRBJ1-5, the V gene TRBV3-1, with no clear D. V lost 2 bases and J lost 1, with 12 bases in between. This CDR3 contains 16 residues. Germline V lookup: CDR1 LGHDT, CDR2 YNNKEL (reference sequence). Here the CDR3 reads CASSQNTPASNQPQHF. CDR3 DNA: TGTGCCAGCAGCCAAAATACCCCGGCGAGCAATCAGCCCCAGCATTTT.

Ten or more counts support this clonotype. The chain employs TRBV29-1 and TRBJ2-3; D unclear. CDR3 size: 12 residues. Trimming shortened V by 6 bases and J by 6 bases, and 13 bases separated the two germline ends. CDR1 SQVTM and CDR2 ANQGSEA come from the germline V gene. CDR3 in DNA: TGCAGCGTCTTGCCCTCCCCCGATACGCAGTATTTT. It translates to CSVLPSPDTQYF.

The chain employs TRBV7-2 and TRBJ2-5; 7 bases are shared with TRBD1. Matching the DNA end better, TRBJ2-7 makes the J call doubtful. The CDR3 consists of 14 residues. Per the germline V gene, CDR1 is SGHTA and CDR2 is FQGNSA. CDR3 sequence (DNA): TGTGCCAGCAGCTCCAGACAGGGTTTCTACGAGCAGTACTTC. As protein: CASSSRQGFYEQYF.